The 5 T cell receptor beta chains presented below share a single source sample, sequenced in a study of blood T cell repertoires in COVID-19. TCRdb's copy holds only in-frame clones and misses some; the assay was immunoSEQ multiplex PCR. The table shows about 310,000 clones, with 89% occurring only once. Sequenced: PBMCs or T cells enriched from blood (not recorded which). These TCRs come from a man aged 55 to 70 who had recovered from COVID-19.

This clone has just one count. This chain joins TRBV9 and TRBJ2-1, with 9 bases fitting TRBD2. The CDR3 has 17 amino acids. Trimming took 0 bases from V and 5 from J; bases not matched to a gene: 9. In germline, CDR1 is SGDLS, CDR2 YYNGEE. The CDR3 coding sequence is TGTGCCAGCAGCGTAGGGGTAGCGGGAGCCCCTAACAATGAGCAGTTCTTC. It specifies CASSVGVAGAPNNEQFF.

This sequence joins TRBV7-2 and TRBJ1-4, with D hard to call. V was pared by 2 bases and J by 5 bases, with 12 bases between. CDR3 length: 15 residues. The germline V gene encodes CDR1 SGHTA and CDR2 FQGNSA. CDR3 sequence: CASSLHGQKNEKLFF. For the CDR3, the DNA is TGTGCCAGCAGCTTACATGGTCAGAAAAATGAAAAACTGTTTTTT.

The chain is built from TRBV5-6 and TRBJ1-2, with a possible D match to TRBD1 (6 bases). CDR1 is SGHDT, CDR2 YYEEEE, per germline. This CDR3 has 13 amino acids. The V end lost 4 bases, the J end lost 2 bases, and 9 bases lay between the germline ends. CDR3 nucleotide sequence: TGTGCCAGCAGCCACCAGGGGAACTATGGCTACACCTTC. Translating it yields CASSHQGNYGYTF.

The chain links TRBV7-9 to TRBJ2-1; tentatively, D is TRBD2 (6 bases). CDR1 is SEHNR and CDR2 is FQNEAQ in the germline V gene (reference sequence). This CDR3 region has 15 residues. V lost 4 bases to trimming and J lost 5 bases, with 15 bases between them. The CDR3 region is CASSSPGTPNNEQFF. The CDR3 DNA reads TGTGCCAGCAGCTCCCCCGGGACTCCCAACAATGAGCAGTTCTTC.

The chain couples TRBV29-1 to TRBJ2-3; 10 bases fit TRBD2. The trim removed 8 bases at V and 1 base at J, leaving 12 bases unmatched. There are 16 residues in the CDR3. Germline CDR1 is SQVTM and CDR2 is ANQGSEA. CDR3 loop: CSLSVLLAGGTDTQYF. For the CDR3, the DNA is TGCAGCCTCTCGGTCCTCCTAGCGGGAGGCACAGATACGCAGTATTTT.